The 10 T cell receptor beta chains below all came from one sample that was sequenced in a study of CD4+ T cells in melanoma. Assay used: immunoSEQ multiplex PCR; TCRdb lists only in-frame clones, some missing. The data hold about 18,000 clones, with 80% to 90% observed a single time. Sequenced sample: cells from a culture (not recorded whether cultured in vitro). These receptors came from a human donor with melanoma.

The V and J genes are TRBV6-1 and TRBJ1-1; 9 bases map to TRBD1. Germline V lookup: CDR1 MNHNS, CDR2 SASEGT. Losses at the gene ends were 6 bases for V and 6 bases for J; bases not matched to a gene: 11. The CDR3 runs to 15 residues. This CDR3 is CASRGTGTGRSEAFF. DNA of the CDR3: TGTGCCAGCAGGGGGACCGGGACAGGGAGGTCTGAAGCTTTCTTT.

The chain carries TRBV7-3 and TRBJ2-3, with a possible D match to TRBD2 (6 bases). The CDR3 spans 14 residues. The germline V and J ends were trimmed by 1 base and 4 bases, with 9 bases remaining between them. The V gene's germline CDR1 is SGHTA and CDR2 FQGTGA. DNA for the CDR3: TGTGCCAGCAGCTTAAATAGCGGCGCAGATACGCAGTATTTT. The encoded protein is CASSLNSGADTQYF.

The V gene is TRBV12-2, the J gene TRBJ2-1; TRBD1 is taken as the D call from the table, unchecked against the DNA. TRBV12-2 is a listed pseudogene. The CDR3 length is 14 residues. CDR3 protein: CASRLAHRGAEQFF. Written as DNA, the CDR3 is TGTGCAAGTCGCTTAGCGCACAGGGGAGCTGAGCAGTTCTTC.

This clone was picked up one time. V usage is TRBV5-1 and J usage is TRBJ1-4; tentatively, D is TRBD1 (6 bases). Looked up from germline, CDR1 is SGHRS and CDR2 is YFSETQ. The ends were cut back, 4 bases at V and 7 bases at J, with 14 bases in the middle. The CDR3 extends over 14 amino acids. CDR3 DNA sequence: TGCGCCAGCAGCGTACAGGGTGGGTTTGAAAAACTGTTTTTT. Translating gives CASSVQGGFEKLFF.

The chain is built from TRBV2 and TRBJ2-6; possible D gene TRBD1, 5 bases. The V end lost 7 bases, the J end lost 1 base, and 11 bases lay between the germline ends. CDR1 is SNHLY and CDR2 is FYNNEI in the germline V gene. The length of the CDR3 is 15 residues. The CDR3 sequence is CASTRDQSGANVLTF. Written as DNA, the CDR3 is TGTGCCAGCACCAGGGATCAGTCTGGGGCCAACGTCCTGACTTTC.

The gene calls are TRBV7-3 and TRBJ1-1, with a weak D call TRBD1 (5 bases). Germline loops: CDR1 SGHTA, CDR2 FQGTGA. V was clipped by 5 bases and J by 13 bases, with 14 bases between them. CDR3 size: 11 residues. This CDR3 reads CASSGQGADFF. In DNA form, the CDR3 reads TGTGCCAGCAGCGGTCAGGGAGCCGATTTCTTT. Full variable domain (remainder filled in from reference TRBV7-3 and TRBJ1-1): GAGVSQTPSNKVTEKGKYVELRCDPISGHTALYWYRQSLGQGPEFLIYFQGTGAADDSGLPNDRFFAVRPEGSVSTLKIQRTERGDSAVYLCASSGQGADFFGQGTRLTVV.

The chain recombines TRBV5-1 with TRBJ2-5; 10 nucleotides align to TRBD2. This CDR3 has 14 amino acids. Looked up from germline, CDR1 is SGHRS and CDR2 is YFSETQ. Trimming at V came to 2 bases and at J to 5 bases, leaving 3 bases not matched to a gene. In DNA form, the CDR3 reads TGCGCCAGCAGCTTCCAGCGGGGGGGTGAGACCCAGTACTTC. It translates to CASSFQRGGETQYF.

The sample holds a few counts of this clone. The rearrangement uses TRBV5-1 and TRBJ1-4; D gene unclear. This CDR3 has 14 residues. V dropped 5 bases and J dropped 8 bases, with 16 bases sitting between them. Germline V gene lookup returns CDR1 SGHRS and CDR2 YFSETQ. CDR3 in DNA: TGCGCCAGCAGGAGCCGTTCGGGAGTGGAAAAACTGTTTTTT. Its protein product is CASRSRSGVEKLFF.

The chain links TRBV25-1 to TRBJ2-5; D is unclear. The CDR3 runs to 11 residues. Germline V CDR1 and CDR2: MGHDK, SYGVNS. Trimming cost V 5 bases and J 4 bases, with 5 bases left between them. The CDR3 here is CASSIAETQYF. The CDR3 nucleotides are TGTGCCAGCAGTATAGCAGAGACCCAGTACTTC.

The gene calls are TRBV11-2 and TRBJ2-5; no firm D call. Trimming left V 2 bases short and J 1 base short, with 17 bases between. There are 17 residues in the CDR3. CDR1 and CDR2 from the germline V gene are SGHAT and FQNNGV. This chain's CDR3 is CASSLLLATRSQETQYF. Here the CDR3 DNA reads TGTGCCAGCAGCTTACTCCTCGCGACCAGATCCCAAGAGACCCAGTACTTC.